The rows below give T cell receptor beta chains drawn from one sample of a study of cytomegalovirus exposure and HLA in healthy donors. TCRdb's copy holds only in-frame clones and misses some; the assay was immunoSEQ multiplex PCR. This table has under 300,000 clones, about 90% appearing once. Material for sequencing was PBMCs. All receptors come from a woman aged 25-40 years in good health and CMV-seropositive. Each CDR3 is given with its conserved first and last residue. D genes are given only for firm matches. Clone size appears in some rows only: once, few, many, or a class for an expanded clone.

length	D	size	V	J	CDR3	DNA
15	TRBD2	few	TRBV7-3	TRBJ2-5	CASSPSGRAQETQYF	TGTGCCAGCAGCCCTAGCGGGAGGGCCCAAGAGACCCAGTACTTC
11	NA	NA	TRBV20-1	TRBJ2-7	CSARAFGEQYF	TGCAGTGCTAGGGCCTTCGGGGAGCAGTACTTC
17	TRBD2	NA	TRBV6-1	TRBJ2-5	CASSEGLSPSGKETQYF	TGTGCCAGCAGTGAGGGTCTAAGCCCTAGCGGGAAAGAGACCCAGTACTTC
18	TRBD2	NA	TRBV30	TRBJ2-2	CAWTGVGPSGPNTGELFF	TGTGCCTGGACAGGAGTTGGGCCTAGCGGCCCAAACACCGGGGAGCTGTTTTTT
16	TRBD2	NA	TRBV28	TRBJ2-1	CASRRVLAGGPNEQFF	TGTGCCAGCAGGAGGGTGTTAGCGGGAGGGCCAAATGAGCAGTTCTTC
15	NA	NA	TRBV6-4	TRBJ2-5	CASSEFVGAQETQYF	TGTGCCAGCAGTGAGTTTGTGGGAGCCCAAGAGACCCAGTACTTC
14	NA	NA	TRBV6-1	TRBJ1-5	CASSEVRDPQPQHF	TGTGCCAGCAGTGAAGTACGAGATCCCCAGCCCCAGCATTTT
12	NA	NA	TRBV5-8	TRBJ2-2	CASSLAAGELFF	TGTGCCAGCAGCTTGGCGGCCGGGGAGCTGTTTTTT
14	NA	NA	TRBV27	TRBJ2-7	CASSLSAGVYEQYF	TGTGCCAGCAGTTTATCAGCAGGGGTCTACGAGCAGTACTTC
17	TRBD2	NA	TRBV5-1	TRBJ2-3	CASITSGRRDSTDTQYF	TGCGCCAGCATAACTAGCGGGAGGAGGGACAGCACAGATACGCAGTATTTT
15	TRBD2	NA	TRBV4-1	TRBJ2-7	CASSLKREVGYEQYF	TGCGCCAGCAGCCTGAAGCGGGAGGTAGGGTACGAGCAGTACTTC
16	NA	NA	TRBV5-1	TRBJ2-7	CASSLTNTGSSYEQYF	TGCGCCAGCAGCTTGACCAATACAGGGTCGAGCTACGAGCAGTACTTC
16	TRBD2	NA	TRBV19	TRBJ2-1	CASSIVWAGGLNEQFF	TGTGCCAGTAGTATAGTATGGGCGGGAGGTCTCAATGAGCAGTTCTTC
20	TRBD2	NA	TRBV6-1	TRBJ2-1	CASRELWTSGKLSSYNEQFF	TGTGCCAGCAGGGAACTCTGGACTAGCGGAAAACTCAGCTCCTACAATGAGCAGTTCTTC
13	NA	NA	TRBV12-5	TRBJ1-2	CASGLVEGDGYTF	TGTGCTAGTGGTTTGGTAGAGGGCGATGGCTACACCTTC
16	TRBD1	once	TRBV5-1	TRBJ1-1	CASSLTRTGQNTEAFF	TGCGCCAGCAGCTTGACCCGGACAGGGCAGAACACTGAAGCTTTCTTT
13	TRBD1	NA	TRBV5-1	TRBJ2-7	CASSLEGQAGQYF	TGCGCCAGCAGCTTGGAGGGACAGGCTGGGCAGTACTTC
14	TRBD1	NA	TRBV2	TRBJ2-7	CASRVGTGPGEQYF	TGTGCCAGCAGAGTCGGGACAGGGCCCGGCGAGCAGTACTTC
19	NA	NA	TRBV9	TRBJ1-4	CASSVGADPHRAELEKLFF	TGTGCCAGCAGCGTAGGAGCAGACCCCCACAGGGCCGAACTTGAAAAACTGTTTTTT
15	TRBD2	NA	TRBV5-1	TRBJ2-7	CASTSGTSDSYEQYF	TGCGCCAGCACCTCCGGGACTAGCGACTCCTACGAGCAGTACTTC
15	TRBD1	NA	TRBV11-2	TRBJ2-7	CASSFRTGRLYEQYF	TGTGCCAGCAGCTTCCGGACAGGAAGACTCTACGAGCAGTACTTC
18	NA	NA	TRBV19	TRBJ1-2	CASSIGRGRGRANYGYTF	TGTGCCAGTAGTATAGGACGGGGCAGGGGAAGAGCTAACTATGGCTACACCTTC
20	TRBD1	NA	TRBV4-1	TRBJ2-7	CASSQTLGTGATQRAYEQYF	TGCGCCAGCAGCCAGACCTTAGGGACAGGGGCCACCCAAAGAGCCTACGAGCAGTACTTC
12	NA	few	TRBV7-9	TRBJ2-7	CASSLDPGEQYF	TGTGCCAGCAGCTTAGATCCGGGGGAGCAGTACTTC
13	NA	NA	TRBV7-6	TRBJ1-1	CASSLTREKMAFF	TGTGCCAGCAGCTTAACCAGGGAAAAAATGGCTTTCTTT
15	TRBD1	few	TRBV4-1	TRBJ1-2	CASSQAGTGLYGYTF	TGCGCCAGCAGCCAAGCCGGGACAGGGCTTTATGGCTACACCTTC
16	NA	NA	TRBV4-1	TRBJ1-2	CASSPQGTGGLYGYTF	TGCGCCAGCAGCCCCCAGGGTACCGGGGGGCTCTATGGCTACACCTTC
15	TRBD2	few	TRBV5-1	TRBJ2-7	CASSFVSGTSYEQYF	TGCGCCAGCAGCTTTGTGAGCGGGACCTCCTACGAGCAGTACTTC
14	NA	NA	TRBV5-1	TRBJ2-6	CASSLVAGANVLTF	TGCGCCAGCAGCTTGGTAGCTGGGGCCAACGTCCTGACTTTC
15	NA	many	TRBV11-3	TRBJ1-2	CASSFDPGLSYGYTF	TGTGCCAGCAGCTTCGACCCAGGGCTCTCCTATGGCTACACCTTC
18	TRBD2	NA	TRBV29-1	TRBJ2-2	CSAYRGLALPGGTGELFF	TGCAGCGCTTACCGGGGACTAGCCCTGCCGGGTGGCACCGGGGAGCTGTTTTTT
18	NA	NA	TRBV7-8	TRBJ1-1	CASSSSAGATPSGTEAFF	TGTGCCAGCAGTTCCTCCGCAGGTGCCACACCCTCAGGAACTGAAGCTTTCTTT
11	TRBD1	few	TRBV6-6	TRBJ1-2	CASLRGSGYTF	TGTGCCAGCCTCAGGGGGAGCGGCTACACCTTC
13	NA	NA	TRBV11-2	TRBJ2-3	CASSPRPSDTQYF	TGTGCCAGCAGTCCCAGGCCGTCAGATACGCAGTATTTT
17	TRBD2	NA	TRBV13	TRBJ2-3	CASPGGREWTSTDTQYF	TGTGCCAGCCCCGGCGGGAGGGAATGGACTAGCACAGATACGCAGTATTTT
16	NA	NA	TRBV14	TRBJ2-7	CASSQGDRRGRGEQYF	TGTGCCAGCAGCCAAGGCGATCGCAGGGGAAGGGGGGAGCAGTACTTC
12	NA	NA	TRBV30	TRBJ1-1	CAWSPGDTEAFF	TGTGCCTGGAGCCCAGGGGATACTGAAGCTTTCTTT
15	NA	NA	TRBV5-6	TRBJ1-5	CASSFLGRGNQPQHF	TGTGCCAGCAGCTTCCTTGGAAGAGGTAATCAGCCCCAGCATTTT